The entry below gives a single TCR beta chain sequence along with its context. Enrolled during active infection, Seattle patients were then followed longitudinally. The data derive from a study of blood T cell repertoires in COVID-19. Study as a whole: COVID-19 samples collected from the United States, Italy and Spain covered acute and convalescent phases. PBMCs, B-cell-depleted T cells, or T cells were the source of the cDNA or gDNA that made up the material.

Original processing notes: Cell counts per sample came from amplifying reference gene primers. Measured with immunoSEQ multiplex PCR; TCRdb has only the in-frame clones, and not every one. From that table come the V and J calls and clone size; the DNA was used to work out D and trimming. The sample has 200,000 to 250,000 clones, 92% seen once. The CDR3 consists of 16 residues. The germline CDR1 and CDR2 sequences are KGHDR and SFDVKD. V was pared by 3 bases and J by 5 bases, with 9 bases of the junction left unmatched. The sequenced material came from peripheral blood. This receptor was obtained from a man aged 60 to 69 with COVID-19, enrolled during active disease. The V and J genes are TRBV24-1 and TRBJ2-5; 9 positions match TRBD1. DNA for the CDR3: TGTGCCACCAGTGATCAGGGGACAGGGAATGGTGAGACCCAGTACTTC. It translates to CATSDQGTGNGETQYF.